There are a few counts of the clone carrying this T cell receptor beta chain. The table came from immunoSEQ multiplex PCR; TCRdb's copy has only in-frame clones and leaves some out. The table records under 350,000 clones, approximately 85% of them present only once. These data belong to a study of blood T cell repertoires in COVID-19. Looking at the study overall: From T cells, B-cell-depleted T cells, or PBMCs came the material, which was cDNA or gDNA.

CDR3 length equals 17 residues. Germline V gene data show CDR1 as SGHRS and CDR2 as YFSETQ. After removal of 2 bases from V and 1 base from J, the junction contained 6 bases not matched to a gene. The sequencing input was peripheral blood. The sequence came from a human donor in a cohort sampled during active COVID-19. V usage is TRBV5-1 and J usage is TRBJ2-6; TRBD1 matches at 7 bases. The CDR3 region is CASSLRGGDSGANVLTF. The CDR3 nucleotides read TGCGCCAGCAGCTTACGAGGGGGCGATTCTGGGGCCAACGTCCTGACTTTC. Filled out from reference TRBV5-1 and TRBJ2-6, the complete variable domain reads KAGVTQTPRYLIKTRGQQVTLSCSPISGHRSVSWYQQTPGQGLQFLFEYFSETQRNKGNFPGRFSGRQFSNSRSEMNVSTLELGDSALYLCASSLRGGDSGANVLTFGAGSRLTVL.